The present T cell receptor (beta chain) was sequenced within a study of blood T cell repertoires in COVID-19. The Seattle patients joined while their infection was active and were tracked longitudinally afterward. Germline V lookup: CDR1 SGHTA, CDR2 FQGNSA. V was shortened by 1 base and J by 8 bases, with 14 bases between the two germline ends. There are 14 residues in the CDR3. Authors' methods: Estimated nucleated cell counts came from reference gene primer amplification. The assay was immunoSEQ multiplex PCR, and TCRdb's table has in-frame clones only and misses some. V, J and clone size are those of that table, while D and trimming were read from the DNA. The data show about 23,000 clones, approximately 75% seen once.

The sample comprised peripheral blood. V and J are TRBV7-2 and TRBJ1-2; D may be TRBD1 (5 bases). The origin of this receptor is a man aged 50-60 years with COVID-19, enrolled during active disease. The chain's CDR3 is CASSLDRLVRGYTF. The DNA for the CDR3 is TGTGCCAGCAGCTTAGACAGGCTTGTCAGGGGCTACACCTTC.